These T cell receptor beta chains were read from a single sample in a study of blood T cell repertoires in COVID-19. TCRdb's table, derived via immunoSEQ multiplex PCR, lists solely in-frame clones and lacks some. The sample contains 50,000 to 60,000 clones, 85% to 90% of which appear only once. What was sequenced was peripheral blood. The receptors were gathered from a human donor in a cohort sampled during active COVID-19. The CDR3 runs from the conserved cysteine through the conserved F or W. D genes are given only for firm matches. Rows give clone size only sometimes, using once, few, many, or a class for an expanded clone.

TRBJ1-4,TRBD1,once,TRBV19,CASRDRGRATNEKLFF,TGTGCCAGCAGAGACAGGGGAAGGGCTACTAATGAAAAACTGTTTTTT
TRBJ2-1,NA,NA,TRBV9,CASSVDVLTGTYNEQFF,TGTGCCAGCAGCGTAGACGTCCTGACAGGTACCTACAATGAGCAGTTCTTC
TRBJ1-1,TRBD1,NA,TRBV7-6,CASSPVDRENTEAFF,TGTGCCAGCAGCCCCGTTGACAGGGAGAACACTGAAGCTTTCTTT
TRBJ2-5,TRBD2,NA,TRBV19,CASSIGLAVFQETQYF,TGTGCCAGTAGTATCGGGCTAGCGGTTTTCCAAGAGACCCAGTACTTC
TRBJ2-3,NA,NA,TRBV5-4,CASSLRSGGGTDTQYF,TGTGCCAGCAGCTTGCGATCTGGCGGGGGCACAGATACGCAGTATTTT
TRBJ1-6,TRBD1,NA,TRBV7-9,CASSLGQVNSPLHF,TGTGCCAGCAGCTTGGGACAGGTTAATTCACCCCTCCACTTT
TRBJ2-5,TRBD2,once,TRBV3-1/TRBV3-2,CASSQDRAGGMETQYF,TGTGCCAGCAGCCAAGATAGGGCGGGGGGGATGGAGACCCAGTACTTC
TRBJ2-1,NA,few,TRBV19,CASTPGGLGDNEQFF,TGTGCCAGTACCCCCGGCGGGCTAGGAGACAATGAGCAGTTCTTC
TRBJ1-2,TRBD1,NA,TRBV19,CASSTGQGADYTF,TGTGCCAGTAGTACGGGACAGGGGGCGGACTACACCTTC
TRBJ2-5,NA,NA,TRBV3-1/TRBV3-2,CASSQERGKETQYF,TGTGCCAGCAGCCAAGAAAGGGGCAAAGAGACCCAGTACTTC
TRBJ1-1,NA,NA,TRBV7-6,CASSLNAGLDTEAFF,TGTGCCAGCAGCTTAAATGCAGGGTTGGACACTGAAGCTTTCTTT
TRBJ1-3,TRBD1,NA,TRBV5-1,CASSLGTGPGNTIYF,TGCGCCAGCAGCTTGGGGACAGGCCCCGGAAACACCATATATTTT
TRBJ1-4,NA,NA,TRBV28,CASSPPGNLNEKLFF,TGTGCCAGCAGTCCCCCCGGGAATCTGAATGAAAAACTGTTTTTT
TRBJ1-1,TRBD1,once,TRBV5-1,CASTGQGHDTEAFF,TGCGCCAGCACCGGACAGGGACACGACACTGAAGCTTTCTTT
TRBJ2-1,TRBD2,NA,TRBV18,CASSPGLAVNNEQFF,TGTGCCAGCTCACCGGGACTAGCGGTTAACAATGAGCAGTTCTTC
TRBJ2-6,NA,NA,TRBV9,CASSGGGRKANVLTF,TGTGCCAGCAGCGGGGGGGGGCGCAAGGCCAACGTCCTGACTTTC
TRBJ2-1,TRBD1,NA,TRBV19,CASRTGGFNNEQFF,TGTGCCAGTAGAACAGGGGGCTTCAACAATGAGCAGTTCTTC
TRBJ1-1,TRBD1,NA,TRBV3-1/TRBV3-2,CASSQGRGRAEAFF,TGTGCCAGCAGCCAGGGCAGGGGGCGGGCTGAAGCTTTCTTT
TRBJ2-4,TRBD2,NA,TRBV27,CASTLGEGGNIQYF,TGTGCCAGCACCCTTGGGGAGGGTGGGAACATTCAGTACTTC
TRBJ2-3,NA,NA,TRBV10-1,CASSVTGSDTQYF,TGCGCCAGCAGCGTGACTGGCTCAGATACGCAGTATTTT
TRBJ2-1,NA,NA,TRBV29-1,CSVDRTTYNEQFF,TGCAGCGTTGACAGGACAACCTACAATGAGCAGTTCTTC
TRBJ2-5,NA,NA,TRBV28,CASGALRGQETQYF,TGTGCCAGCGGGGCGCTCAGGGGCCAAGAGACCCAGTACTTC
TRBJ2-1,NA,NA,TRBV12-3/TRBV12-4,CASSLPPDTKQFF,TGTGCCAGCAGTTTACCTCCCGACACCAAGCAGTTCTTC
TRBJ2-5,TRBD1,few,TRBV5-6,CASINVDRGQETQYF,TGTGCCAGCATTAATGTGGACAGGGGCCAAGAGACCCAGTACTTC
TRBJ2-5,NA,NA,TRBV19,CASSSGLQETQYF,TGTGCCAGTAGTTCTGGGCTCCAAGAGACCCAGTACTTC
TRBJ1-6,NA,few,TRBV2,CASSLPGTGNSPLHF,TGTGCCAGCAGTCTACCCGGGACTGGTAATTCACCCCTCCACTTT
TRBJ1-3,NA,NA,TRBV27,CASSSQGSGNTIYF,TGTGCCAGCAGTTCACAGGGCTCTGGAAACACCATATATTTT
TRBJ2-5,TRBD2,NA,TRBV3-1/TRBV3-2,CASSQKLVAGGRETQYF,TGTGCCAGCAGCCAAAAGCTTGTAGCGGGGGGGCGAGAGACCCAGTACTTC
TRBJ2-3,TRBD2,NA,TRBV7-3,CASSSNGGVTDTQYF,TGTGCCAGCAGCTCCAACGGGGGGGTAACAGATACGCAGTATTTT
TRBJ2-1,NA,NA,TRBV5-1,CASSFSNEQFF,TGCGCCAGCAGCTTCTCCAATGAGCAGTTCTTC
TRBJ1-2,NA,NA,TRBV7-3,CASSLTAAEGYTF,TGTGCCAGCAGCTTAACGGCGGCGGAAGGCTACACCTTC
TRBJ2-1,NA,NA,TRBV19,CASSISYLAGDEQFF,TGTGCCAGTAGTATTTCTTATTTGGCAGGGGATGAGCAGTTCTTC
TRBJ1-3,NA,NA,TRBV9,CASSASGGAGGNTIYF,TGTGCCAGCAGCGCCAGCGGGGGGGCGGGAGGAAACACCATATATTTT
TRBJ2-3,NA,NA,TRBV7-9,CASSPEKGTDTQYF,TGTGCCAGCAGCCCTGAGAAGGGGACAGATACGCAGTATTTT
TRBJ2-1,NA,NA,TRBV2,CASTYLLADNEQFF,TGTGCCAGCACCTACCTGCTAGCCGACAATGAGCAGTTCTTC
TRBJ1-1,TRBD1,NA,TRBV5-1,CASSSAGTGSMNTEAFF,TGCGCCAGCAGCTCCGCCGGGACAGGGAGTATGAACACTGAAGCTTTCTTT
TRBJ2-1,NA,NA,TRBV5-1,CASSLVSAEQFF,TGCGCCAGCAGCTTGGTTAGCGCTGAGCAGTTCTTC
TRBJ2-1,NA,NA,TRBV4-3,CASSQEAGGGRNEQFF,TGCGCCAGCAGCCAAGAGGCCGGGGGAGGACGGAATGAGCAGTTCTTC
TRBJ2-3,NA,NA,TRBV4-3,CASSQEGSTDTQYF,TGCGCCAGCAGCCAGGAGGGGAGCACAGATACGCAGTATTTT
TRBJ2-5,TRBD2,NA,TRBV6-2/TRBV6-3,CASSYSSGSRETQYF,TGTGCCAGCAGTTACTCTAGCGGGAGCCGGGAGACCCAGTACTTC
TRBJ1-2,NA,NA,TRBV20-1,CSARIGEGYTF,TGCAGTGCTAGGATCGGAGAGGGCTACACCTTC
TRBJ2-6,NA,NA,TRBV4-1,CASSQSGWGANVLTF,TGCGCCAGCAGCCAATCAGGGTGGGGGGCCAACGTCCTGACTTTC
TRBJ1-4,NA,NA,TRBV7-9,CASSPEVEKLFF,TGTGCCAGCAGTCCAGAGGTGGAAAAACTGTTTTTT
TRBJ1-1,NA,NA,TRBV19,CASQDRINTEAFF,TGTGCCAGTCAGGACAGAATCAACACTGAAGCTTTCTTT
TRBJ2-3,TRBD2,NA,TRBV5-1,CASSPSGGAGDTQYF,TGCGCCAGCAGCCCCTCGGGGGGGGCGGGAGATACGCAGTATTTT
TRBJ1-5,TRBD1,NA,TRBV6-2/TRBV6-3,CASSLTGPNQPQHF,TGTGCCAGCAGTTTGACAGGGCCCAATCAGCCCCAGCATTTT
TRBJ1-1,NA,NA,TRBV28,CASTTIGRGVSNTEAFF,TGTGCCAGCACCACGATCGGGAGGGGGGTCTCGAACACTGAAGCTTTCTTT
TRBJ2-3,TRBD1,NA,TRBV29-1,CSVALDRASTDTQYF,TGCAGCGTTGCTCTTGACAGGGCTAGCACAGATACGCAGTATTTT
TRBJ1-5,TRBD1,NA,TRBV30,CAWSVETGGSQPQHF,TGTGCCTGGAGTGTAGAAACAGGGGGCAGTCAGCCCCAGCATTTT
TRBJ2-1,TRBD2,NA,TRBV9,CASSSDAGTSGRVSSYNEQFF,TGTGCCAGCAGCTCAGACGCCGGGACTAGCGGGAGGGTGAGCTCCTACAATGAGCAGTTCTTC
TRBJ2-3,TRBD2,NA,TRBV11-3,CASSLTSGSKSDTQYF,TGTGCCAGCAGCTTAACTAGCGGGAGTAAATCAGATACGCAGTATTTT